A selection of T cell receptor beta chains follows, all from one sample in a study of T-cell memory formation after mild COVID-19. Using its own MiXCR run on the 5' RACE reads, TCRdb lists one record per CDR3 protein. This sample has 250,000 to 350,000 distinct CDR3 sequences, with around an eighth found just once. Sequenced sample: PBMCs or a T cell subset sorted from them (not recorded which). The receptors were sampled from a man between 18 and 35 years old who had mild COVID-19 (a few samples of this study predate the infection). Cell type and time point are not known. CDR3s include the opening cysteine and the closing phenylalanine or tryptophan. A D gene is named only where the DNA matches it firmly. Where a row states a size, it is once, few, many or the class of an expanded clone; other rows omit it.

clone_size: many
j_call: TRBJ1-4
v_call: TRBV6-6
cdr3_length: 12
d_call: -
cdr3_aa: CASGVSAEKLFF
cdr3_nt: TGTGCCAGCGGCGTGTCAGCAGAAAAACTGTTTTTT

clone_size: few
j_call: TRBJ1-5
v_call: TRBV12-3/TRBV12-4
cdr3_length: 14
d_call: -
cdr3_aa: CASSLGWGDQPQHF
cdr3_nt: TGTGCCAGCAGTTTGGGTTGGGGAGATCAGCCCCAGCATTTT

clone_size: -
j_call: TRBJ2-5
v_call: TRBV11-3
cdr3_length: 13
d_call: -
cdr3_aa: CASSASFQETQYF
cdr3_nt: TGTGCCAGCAGCGCTAGTTTTCAAGAGACCCAGTACTTC

clone_size: -
j_call: TRBJ1-4
v_call: TRBV7-2
cdr3_length: 16
d_call: -
cdr3_aa: CASSFYGTIEHEKLFF
cdr3_nt: TGTGCCAGCAGTTTCTATGGGACAATTGAACATGAAAAACTGTTTTTT

clone_size: -
j_call: TRBJ1-1
v_call: TRBV5-4
cdr3_length: 13
d_call: -
cdr3_aa: CASSLGQWTEAFF
cdr3_nt: TGTGCCAGCAGCCTCGGACAGTGGACTGAAGCTTTCTTT

clone_size: few
j_call: TRBJ1-1
v_call: TRBV6-1
cdr3_length: 13
d_call: -
cdr3_aa: CASIRWEPYEAFF
cdr3_nt: TGTGCCAGCATACGATGGGAGCCTTATGAAGCTTTCTTT

clone_size: few
j_call: TRBJ1-6
v_call: TRBV4-1
cdr3_length: 14
d_call: -
cdr3_aa: CASSSEEFNSPLHF
cdr3_nt: TGCGCCAGCAGCTCAGAAGAGTTTAATTCACCCCTCCACTTT

clone_size: few
j_call: TRBJ1-1
v_call: TRBV7-8
cdr3_length: 15
d_call: -
cdr3_aa: CASSLRGGMNTEAFF
cdr3_nt: TGTGCCAGCAGCCTAAGAGGGGGAATGAACACTGAAGCTTTCTTT

clone_size: many
j_call: TRBJ2-5
v_call: TRBV9
cdr3_length: 14
d_call: -
cdr3_aa: CASSVGLPWETQYF
cdr3_nt: TGTGCCAGCAGCGTAGGACTACCTTGGGAGACCCAGTACTTC

clone_size: few
j_call: TRBJ2-5
v_call: TRBV30
cdr3_length: 13
d_call: -
cdr3_aa: CAWWDQQGETQYF
cdr3_nt: TGTGCCTGGTGGGACCAGCAGGGAGAGACCCAGTACTTC

clone_size: many
j_call: TRBJ2-5
v_call: TRBV5-1
cdr3_length: 14
d_call: TRBD2
cdr3_aa: CASSPRRGGETQYF
cdr3_nt: TGCGCCAGCAGCCCTCGCCGGGGGGGAGAGACCCAGTACTTC

clone_size: -
j_call: TRBJ2-1
v_call: TRBV18
cdr3_length: 18
d_call: TRBD2
cdr3_aa: CASSRAGTSFFSYNEQFF
cdr3_nt: TGTGCCAGCTCACGTGCCGGGACTAGCTTCTTCTCCTACAATGAGCAGTTCTTC

clone_size: few
j_call: TRBJ2-7
v_call: TRBV12-3/TRBV12-4
cdr3_length: 11
d_call: -
cdr3_aa: CASGRSSEQYF
cdr3_nt: TGTGCCAGCGGCCGTTCGAGCGAGCAGTACTTC

clone_size: -
j_call: TRBJ2-3
v_call: TRBV20-1
cdr3_length: 14
d_call: -
cdr3_aa: CSARDQVRTDTQYF
cdr3_nt: TGCAGTGCTAGAGATCAGGTGCGCACAGATACGCAGTATTTT

clone_size: few
j_call: TRBJ1-2
v_call: TRBV25-1
cdr3_length: 13
d_call: -
cdr3_aa: CASSGYRAGGYTF
cdr3_nt: TGTGCCAGCAGTGGCTACAGGGCGGGTGGCTACACCTTC

clone_size: many
j_call: TRBJ2-5
v_call: TRBV3-1
cdr3_length: 10
d_call: -
cdr3_aa: CASSQERFNF
cdr3_nt: TGTGCCAGCAGCCAAGAGAGGTTCAACTTC

clone_size: -
j_call: TRBJ2-3
v_call: TRBV18
cdr3_length: 13
d_call: -
cdr3_aa: CASSPYATDTQYF
cdr3_nt: TGTGCCAGCTCACCCTACGCAACAGATACGCAGTATTTT

clone_size: -
j_call: TRBJ1-1
v_call: TRBV6-5
cdr3_length: 14
d_call: -
cdr3_aa: CASSYVGRATEAFF
cdr3_nt: TGTGCCAGCAGTTACGTAGGGAGGGCCACTGAAGCTTTCTTT

clone_size: few
j_call: TRBJ1-1
v_call: TRBV25-1
cdr3_length: 15
d_call: -
cdr3_aa: CASSEYEGGNTEAFF
cdr3_nt: TGTGCCAGCAGTGAATATGAGGGTGGGAACACTGAAGCTTTCTTT

clone_size: few
j_call: TRBJ2-1
v_call: TRBV29-1
cdr3_length: 15
d_call: -
cdr3_aa: CSVSWGASSYNEQFF
cdr3_nt: TGCAGCGTCAGCTGGGGGGCGAGCTCCTACAATGAGCAGTTCTTC

clone_size: many
j_call: TRBJ2-1
v_call: TRBV5-8
cdr3_length: 15
d_call: -
cdr3_aa: CASSLGLGGYNEQFF
cdr3_nt: TGTGCCAGCAGCCTTGGGCTTGGCGGCTACAATGAGCAGTTCTTC

clone_size: few
j_call: TRBJ1-5
v_call: TRBV19
cdr3_length: 14
d_call: TRBD1
cdr3_aa: CASSTGTGGQPQHF
cdr3_nt: TGTGCCAGTAGTACTGGGACAGGGGGCCAGCCCCAGCATTTT

clone_size: once
j_call: TRBJ1-1
v_call: TRBV18
cdr3_length: 15
d_call: -
cdr3_aa: CASSPPSSRNTEAFF
cdr3_nt: TGTGCCAGCTCACCACCCTCCAGCCGGAACACTGAAGCTTTCTTT

clone_size: -
j_call: TRBJ1-5
v_call: TRBV5-1
cdr3_length: 16
d_call: TRBD1
cdr3_aa: CASSLVPGQDNQPQHF
cdr3_nt: TGCGCCAGCAGCTTAGTACCGGGACAGGATAATCAGCCCCAGCATTTT

clone_size: many
j_call: TRBJ1-2
v_call: TRBV5-5
cdr3_length: 14
d_call: -
cdr3_aa: CASSLAGTQRGYTF
cdr3_nt: TGTGCCAGCAGCTTGGCCGGGACACAAAGAGGCTACACCTTC

clone_size: many
j_call: TRBJ2-5
v_call: TRBV27
cdr3_length: 15
d_call: -
cdr3_aa: CASSRFVGHEETQYF
cdr3_nt: TGTGCCAGCAGCCGGTTCGTCGGGCACGAGGAGACCCAGTACTTC

clone_size: -
j_call: TRBJ1-1
v_call: TRBV7-2
cdr3_length: 15
d_call: -
cdr3_aa: CASSLAGGLNTEAFF
cdr3_nt: TGTGCCAGCAGCTTGGCGGGAGGACTGAACACTGAAGCTTTCTTT

clone_size: -
j_call: TRBJ1-1
v_call: TRBV27
cdr3_length: 12
d_call: -
cdr3_aa: CASRQGTAEAFF
cdr3_nt: TGTGCCAGCAGGCAGGGTACGGCTGAAGCTTTCTTT

clone_size: -
j_call: TRBJ2-1
v_call: TRBV5-4
cdr3_length: 14
d_call: TRBD1
cdr3_aa: CASSTWTGGNEQFF
cdr3_nt: TGTGCCAGCAGCACCTGGACAGGGGGCAATGAGCAGTTCTTC

clone_size: -
j_call: TRBJ2-5
v_call: TRBV9
cdr3_length: 16
d_call: TRBD1
cdr3_aa: CASSVVFGTGQETQYF
cdr3_nt: TGTGCCAGCAGCGTAGTGTTTGGGACAGGGCAAGAGACCCAGTACTTC

clone_size: few
j_call: TRBJ2-2
v_call: TRBV3-1
cdr3_length: 16
d_call: -
cdr3_aa: CASTPSKTADTGELFF
cdr3_nt: TGTGCCAGCACCCCCAGTAAAACAGCCGACACCGGGGAGCTGTTTTTT

clone_size: few
j_call: TRBJ2-3
v_call: TRBV20-1
cdr3_length: 17
d_call: TRBD2
cdr3_aa: CSAKPPGGTSLPDTQYF
cdr3_nt: TGCAGTGCTAAGCCCCCCGGGGGGACTAGCTTGCCAGATACGCAGTATTTT

clone_size: -
j_call: TRBJ2-1
v_call: TRBV12-3/TRBV12-4
cdr3_length: 15
d_call: -
cdr3_aa: CATQFRYLGVDEQFF
cdr3_nt: TGTGCCACCCAGTTTAGGTACCTGGGGGTTGATGAGCAGTTCTTC

clone_size: -
j_call: TRBJ2-1
v_call: TRBV28
cdr3_length: 15
d_call: TRBD1
cdr3_aa: CASSESDRVSNEQFF
cdr3_nt: TGTGCCAGCAGCGAGTCGGACAGGGTGAGCAATGAGCAGTTCTTC